The 16 T cell receptor beta chains reported below all come from one sample, sequenced in a study of blood T cells in healthy people across ages. Primers used in a second PCR of roughly 6 to 12 cycles were a sample-barcoded 5' primer and a J-beta primer mix. TCRdb reprocessed the 5' RACE reads with MiXCR, giving one entry per CDR3 protein. The sample has over 950,000 distinct CDR3 sequences, around two fifths seen once. Source material: blood. The receptors derive from a young man in good health.

The chain carries TRBV5-1 and TRBJ1-1; weak D call: TRBD1 (6 bases). This CDR3 has 15 amino acids. Germline CDR1 reads SGHRS; CDR2 reads YFSETQ. V lost 0 bases, J lost 5 bases, and 14 bases lay in between. CDR3 sequence (DNA): TGCGCCAGCAGCTTGGGGGATCTAAGGGGGACTGAAGCTTTCTTT. Protein sequence: CASSLGDLRGTEAFF. Based on the CDR3 plus reference TRBV5-1 and TRBJ1-1, the full variable domain is KAGVTQTPRYLIKTRGQQVTLSCSPISGHRSVSWYQQTPGQGLQFLFEYFSETQRNKGNFPGRFSGRQFSNSRSEMNVSTLELGDSALYLCASSLGDLRGTEAFFGQGTRLTVV.

This chain connects TRBV20-1 to TRBJ1-4, with TRBD1 matching 7 bases. Germline trimming cut 5 bases from V and 5 bases from J; bases unmatched to any gene: 5. Germline CDR1 DFQATT, CDR2 SNEGSKA (reference sequence). This CDR3 region has 13 residues. Here the CDR3 DNA reads TGCAGTGCTGATGACAGGGAGAATGAAAAACTGTTTTTT. It codes for CSADDRENEKLFF.

The chain couples TRBV4-3 to TRBJ2-1, with a possible D match to TRBD1 (5 bases). CDR3 length: 15 residues. CDR1 is LGHNA, CDR2 YSLEER, per germline. Trimming removed 2 bases at V and 2 bases at J, with 10 bases between. The CDR3 bases are TGCGCCAGCAGCCAAAGACAGTTACCCTACAATGAGCAGTTCTTC. Residues: CASSQRQLPYNEQFF.

The CDR3 loop reads CASSRGTVATDTQYF. The CDR3 coding sequence is TGCGCCAGCAGCCGCGGGACAGTAGCAACAGATACGCAGTATTTT. The chain has TRBV5-1 and TRBJ2-3; D is possibly TRBD1 (7 bases). The CDR3 extends over 15 amino acids. With 4 bases removed from V and 3 bases from J, the gap between germline ends came to 15 bases. Germline V gene data show CDR1 as SGHRS and CDR2 as YFSETQ.

The chain employs TRBV9 and TRBJ1-2; perhaps TRBD1 as D (5 bases). Trimming removed 0 bases at V and 4 bases at J, with 13 bases between. CDR1 is SGDLS and CDR2 is YYNGEE in the germline V gene. This CDR3 contains 15 residues. The CDR3 is CASSVVSGKRYGYTF. DNA for the CDR3: TGTGCCAGCAGCGTAGTGTCAGGGAAACGCTATGGCTACACCTTC.

J is TRBJ2-5 and V is TRBV20-1, with a possible D match to TRBD2 (6 bases). Per germline, CDR1 DFQATT and CDR2 SNEGSKA (reference sequence). The CDR3 loop spans 13 amino acids. V lost 3 bases and J lost 1, with 9 bases in between. CDR3 residues: CSASAGLQETQYF. The CDR3 DNA is TGCAGTGCTAGTGCGGGACTCCAAGAGACCCAGTACTTC.

Here the CDR3 reads CASSLTRIELTGELFF. Written as DNA, the CDR3 is TGTGCCAGCAGTTTGACCCGGATCGAACTGACCGGGGAGCTGTTTTTT. The genes are TRBV28 and TRBJ2-2; D unclear. Deletions cut 3 bases from V and 5 bases from J, with 16 bases between. Germline assignment: CDR1 MDHEN and CDR2 SYDVKM. CDR3 size: 16 residues.

This chain links TRBV5-6 with TRBJ2-1; D is ambiguous. Per the germline V gene, CDR1 is SGHDT and CDR2 is YYEEEE. V gave up 5 bases and J gave up 0 bases, with 12 bases separating them. The length of the CDR3 is 15 residues. The CDR3 region has the DNA TGTGCCAGCAGTCCCGAGCTTAGCTCCTACAATGAGCAGTTCTTC. Amino acids: CASSPELSSYNEQFF.

In its sample, this clonotype was seen a few times. This sequence joins TRBV12-3 or TRBV12-4 and TRBJ2-5; D perhaps matches TRBD2 (5 bases). The CDR3 has 16 amino acids. The ends were cut back, 5 bases at V and 5 bases at J, with 21 bases in the middle. In nucleotides, the CDR3 is TGTGCCAGCAGTCCCGGCGCACAAGGAGGTCGGGAGACCCAGTACTTC. The encoded protein is CASSPGAQGGRETQYF.

This chain joins TRBV7-3 and TRBJ2-5; D may be TRBD2 (6 bases). CDR1 SGHTA and CDR2 FQGTGA come from the germline V gene. This CDR3 spans 14 amino acids. Trimming removed 2 bases from V and 4 bases from J, with 11 bases in between. CDR3 in DNA: TGTGCCAGCAGCTTAGCTAGCGTTACAGAGACCCAGTACTTC. Translation gives CASSLASVTETQYF.

The chain links TRBV6-5 to TRBJ2-4, with a possible D match to TRBD1 (6 bases). CDR1 and CDR2 (germline): MNHEY, SVGAGI. The V end lost 7 bases, the J end lost 4 bases, and 11 bases lay between the germline ends. The CDR3 spans 13 residues. CDR3: CASIGQNKNIQYF. CDR3 DNA sequence: TGTGCCAGCATTGGACAGAATAAAAACATTCAGTACTTC.

The gene calls are TRBV4-1 and TRBJ2-5, with 7 bases that match TRBD1. The CDR3 extends over 15 amino acids. J lost 2 bases, V lost 0 bases, and 3 bases had no gene match. The V gene's germline CDR1 is MGHRA and CDR2 YSYEKL. The CDR3 loop reads CASSQDGDRQETQYF. CDR3 DNA: TGCGCCAGCAGCCAAGATGGGGACAGACAAGAGACCCAGTACTTC.

The gene calls are TRBV6-2 or TRBV6-3 and TRBJ2-3; D call uncertain. The CDR3 extends over 13 amino acids. V lost 5 bases, J lost 5 bases, and 11 bases lay in between. Germline CDR1 reads MNHEY; CDR2 reads SVGEGT. CDR3 bases: TGTGCCAGCAGTGATGTTCGCGGAGATACGCAGTATTTT. It yields the protein CASSDVRGDTQYF.

This clonotype showed up many times. The chain employs TRBV6-6 and TRBJ2-1; 12 nucleotides agree with TRBD2. The length of the CDR3 is 14 residues. The germline V gene encodes CDR1 MNHNY and CDR2 SVGAGI (reference sequence). V shed 5 bases and J 7 bases; nucleotides not matched to a gene: 3. The CDR3 DNA follows: TGTGCCAGCAGTACTGGGACTAGCGGGAATGAGCAGTTCTTC. It specifies CASSTGTSGNEQFF.

V usage is TRBV24-1 and J usage is TRBJ1-1, with D unclear. Trimming took 2 bases from V and 2 from J, leaving 8 bases between them. Germline values: CDR1 KGHDR, CDR2 SFDVKD. There are 14 residues in the CDR3. DNA of the CDR3: TGTGCCACCAGTGATTGGAAGGGAAACACTGAAGCTTTCTTT. This codes for CATSDWKGNTEAFF.

This chain links TRBV9 with TRBJ2-3; no firm D call. Germline V lookup: CDR1 SGDLS, CDR2 YYNGEE. V shed 0 bases and J shed 6 bases, with 8 bases lying between them. The CDR3 has 13 residues. DNA of the CDR3: TGTGCCAGCAGCGTAGGGGGTCTGGATACGCAGTATTTT. It codes for CASSVGGLDTQYF. Combining the CDR3 with reference TRBV9 and TRBJ2-3 gives the whole variable domain DSGVTQTPKHLITATGQRVTLRCSPRSGDLSVYWYQQSLDQGLQFLIQYYNGEERAKGNILERFSAQQFPDLHSELNLSSLELGDSALYFCASSVGGLDTQYFGPGTRLTVL.